Listed below are T cell receptor beta chains from one sample, sequenced in a study of T-cell memory formation after mild COVID-19. From the 5' RACE reads, TCRdb called clonotypes with MiXCR, one entry per CDR3 protein. The top ten hold around 8.7% of the sample, which has roughly 410,000 distinct CDR3 sequences, approximately 25% seen once. What was sequenced was PBMCs or a T cell subset sorted from them (not recorded which). The source is an adult woman who had mild COVID-19 (a few samples of this study predate the infection). Cell type and time point are not known. Each CDR3 is given with its conserved first and last residue. D genes are given only for firm matches. Clone size is given for some rows only: seen once, a few or many times, or a class if the clone is expanded.

TRBJ1-3	TRBV3-1	many	-	TGTGCCAGCAGCCGGGACGGTGTAAGCTCTGGAAACACCATATATTTT	CASSRDGVSSGNTIYF
TRBJ1-6	TRBV12-3/TRBV12-4	few	TRBD1	TGTGCCAGCAGATCTAAGGACAGGGGATTACATTCACCCCTCCACTTT	CASRSKDRGLHSPLHF
TRBJ2-5	TRBV5-1	many	-	TGCGCCAGCAGCTTGGAGTCCAGCAACCAAGAGACCCAGTACTTC	CASSLESSNQETQYF
TRBJ2-1	TRBV12-3/TRBV12-4	-	TRBD1	TGTGCCAGCAGTACCCCGGGACAGATCTACAATGAGCAGTTCTTC	CASSTPGQIYNEQFF
TRBJ2-5	TRBV7-2	few	-	TGTGCCAGCAGCCCCCGGGTTGGTGCGGAGACCCAGTACTTC	CASSPRVGAETQYF
TRBJ2-7	TRBV28	few	-	TGTGCCAGCAGTTACGTTGCGGCCGGGACTGGAGCCTACGAGCAGTACTTC	CASSYVAAGTGAYEQYF
TRBJ2-1	TRBV6-2/TRBV6-3	few	TRBD2	TGTGCCAGCGGAGATCCGGGACTAGCTCTCCATGAGCAGTTCTTC	CASGDPGLALHEQFF
TRBJ1-4	TRBV5-1	-	TRBD1	TGCGCCAGCAGCTGGAACAGGGGCGACAATGAAAAACTGTTTTTT	CASSWNRGDNEKLFF
TRBJ2-7	TRBV18	-	-	TGTGCCAGCTCACCGAACGAACTGAGCTACGAGCAGTACTTC	CASSPNELSYEQYF
TRBJ2-1	TRBV12-3/TRBV12-4	many	TRBD2	TGTGCCAGCAGTTTCGATCTTCTGCGGGGGGGTGACAATGAGCAGTTCTTC	CASSFDLLRGGDNEQFF
TRBJ1-3	TRBV29-1	-	-	TGCAGCGTTGGGGATCCAGACATGGGAAACACCATATATTTT	CSVGDPDMGNTIYF
TRBJ1-1	TRBV20-1	-	TRBD1	TGCAGTGCGGTTGACAGGGTGAACACTGAAGCTTTCTTT	CSAVDRVNTEAFF
TRBJ2-7	TRBV24-1	-	-	TGTGCCACCAGTGGCCAGGGAGATGTCGAGCAGTACTTC	CATSGQGDVEQYF
TRBJ1-2	TRBV11-2	-	-	TGTGCCAGCAGCTTAGCAACCGGCTACACCTTC	CASSLATGYTF
TRBJ2-1	TRBV12-3/TRBV12-4	many	TRBD1	TGTGCCAGCATCGGGACAGGGGCGTACAATGAGCAGTTCTTC	CASIGTGAYNEQFF
TRBJ2-7	TRBV24-1	-	TRBD2	TGTGCCACCAGTGACCCGACTAGCAACTACGAGCAGTACTTC	CATSDPTSNYEQYF
TRBJ2-1	TRBV4-1	few	-	TGCGCCAGCAGCCAAGTCGGGATCCCCTACAATGAGCAGTTCTTC	CASSQVGIPYNEQFF
TRBJ2-1	TRBV20-1	few	TRBD2	TGCAGTGCTAGCTCTAGCGGGTACAATGAGCAGTTCTTC	CSASSSGYNEQFF
TRBJ2-1	TRBV23-1	-	-	TGCGCCAGCAGTCAATACTGGAGGGTAGAGGAGCAGTTCTTC	CASSQYWRVEEQFF
TRBJ2-2	TRBV27	few	TRBD2	TGTGCCAGCAGTTCACGACCGGGACTAGCGGGAATGGGGGAGCTGTTTTTT	CASSSRPGLAGMGELFF
TRBJ2-2	TRBV6-1	-	TRBD1	TGTGCCAGCAGTGAAAGGCCGGGACAGTACACCGGGGAGCTGTTTTTT	CASSERPGQYTGELFF
TRBJ2-7	TRBV15	-	-	TGTGCCACCAGCAGGGGTATCTACGAGCAGTACTTC	CATSRGIYEQYF
TRBJ2-1	TRBV7-9	-	TRBD1	TGTGCCAGCAGCTTAGTGTTTATCCTCGACAGGGCCACTTCCTACAATGAGCAGTTCTTC	CASSLVFILDRATSYNEQFF
TRBJ2-1	TRBV12-5	few	-	TGTGCTAGCACAGGGCGGGTAACTTATGAGCAGTTCTTC	CASTGRVTYEQFF
TRBJ2-5	TRBV5-1	few	-	TGCGCCAGCAGCTCGCACTTCGGGGAGACCCAGTACTTC	CASSSHFGETQYF
TRBJ2-7	TRBV28	few	-	TGTGCCAGCAGTCTACCAGCGGGCTACGAGCAGTACTTC	CASSLPAGYEQYF
TRBJ2-5	TRBV12-3/TRBV12-4	few	TRBD2	TGTGCCAGCAGCCCGGGACTAGCGGGAGTCCAAGAGACCCAGTACTTC	CASSPGLAGVQETQYF
TRBJ2-1	TRBV7-9	-	-	TGTGCCAGCAGCTCCCGTCAGGGGAGCCCCTACAATGAGCAGTTCTTC	CASSSRQGSPYNEQFF
TRBJ2-3	TRBV9	few	-	TGTGCCAGCAGCGCCGGGGGAGCTAGCACAGATACGCAGTATTTT	CASSAGGASTDTQYF
TRBJ1-6	TRBV9	few	-	TGTGCCAGCAGCGTAGATGGTGAGAATTCACCCCTCCACTTT	CASSVDGENSPLHF
TRBJ2-6	TRBV5-1	few	-	TGCGCCAGCAGCTTGAAGAGACAGGCCACCGGGGCCAACGTCCTGACTTTC	CASSLKRQATGANVLTF
TRBJ2-2	TRBV24-1	-	-	TGTGCCACCAGTGATTTGGAGGGACTGGCGGGCACCGGGGAGCTGTTTTTT	CATSDLEGLAGTGELFF
TRBJ2-7	TRBV9	few	-	TGTGCCAGCAGCGTAGGGACTACGCCCTACGAGCAGTACTTC	CASSVGTTPYEQYF
TRBJ2-2	TRBV7-2	few	-	TGTGCCAGCAAATCATCTATCGCCGGGGAGCTGTTTTTT	CASKSSIAGELFF
TRBJ2-7	TRBV2	-	TRBD2	TGTGCCAGCAGTGACCCCTTAGCGGGGGCGAACTACGAGCAGTACTTC	CASSDPLAGANYEQYF
TRBJ2-5	TRBV7-2	-	-	TGTGCCAGCAGCTTAGACCGGGGTGGGCGGACCCAGTACTTC	CASSLDRGGRTQYF
TRBJ2-1	TRBV5-4	-	-	TGTGCCAGCAGCTTGGGCAGGGAGAATGAGCAGTTCTTC	CASSLGRENEQFF
TRBJ2-4	TRBV6-4	few	-	TGTGCCAGCAGCTACGCGGAAGAAAACATTCAGTACTTC	CASSYAEENIQYF
TRBJ1-4	TRBV5-1	few	-	TGCGCCAGCAGCTTCGGGGAAACTAATGAAAAACTGTTTTTT	CASSFGETNEKLFF
TRBJ2-5	TRBV18	many	TRBD2	TGTGCCAGCTCACCACCGGACGGGAGGGCCCAGGAGACCCAGTACTTC	CASSPPDGRAQETQYF
TRBJ2-7	TRBV5-1	few	TRBD1	TGCGCCAGCAGCCGAACGGGACAGGGGAACGAGCAGTACTTC	CASSRTGQGNEQYF
TRBJ2-1	TRBV4-3	few	TRBD2	TGCGCCAGCAGCCAAGTAGGGCTAGCGGGAGGAAATGAGCAGTTCTTC	CASSQVGLAGGNEQFF
TRBJ2-7	TRBV12-3/TRBV12-4	-	-	TGTGCCAGCAGTGGCAACCCCTACGAGCAGTACTTC	CASSGNPYEQYF
TRBJ2-7	TRBV6-6	-	TRBD2	TGTGCCAGCAGGTTTACTAGCGTTGACGAGCAGTACTTC	CASRFTSVDEQYF
TRBJ2-2	TRBV20-1	-	TRBD2	TGCAGTGCTATAGCGGGGTACACCGGGGAGCTGTTTTTT	CSAIAGYTGELFF
TRBJ1-2	TRBV2	few	-	TGTGCCAGCAGTTTGGACCAAGGGTTTGGCTATGGCTACACCTTC	CASSLDQGFGYGYTF
TRBJ2-7	TRBV24-1	-	-	TGTGCCACCAGTGATTCGAACCCCGAGCAGTACTTC	CATSDSNPEQYF
TRBJ2-7	TRBV18	-	-	TGTGCCAGCTCAGCAGCGGGGACCAGGGGACCTAGCTCCTACGAGCAGTACTTC	CASSAAGTRGPSSYEQYF
TRBJ2-3	TRBV24-1	-	-	TGTGCCACCAGTGATTTGACACCAGCAACAGATACGCAGTATTTT	CATSDLTPATDTQYF
TRBJ2-7	TRBV24-1	-	TRBD1	TGTGCCACCAGTGATCCCCGGACAGGGCAGTACGAGCAGTACTTC	CATSDPRTGQYEQYF
TRBJ2-2	TRBV11-3	-	-	TGTGCCAGCAGCTTATGGAAGCGGGAGCTGTTTTTT	CASSLWKRELFF
TRBJ2-3	TRBV5-1	few	-	TGCGCCAGCAGCACCTCGGGACACGACACAGATACGCAGTATTTT	CASSTSGHDTDTQYF
TRBJ2-5	TRBV11-2	few	TRBD2	TGTGCCAGCAGCTTAGGTCAGCGGGGTCCGGAGACCCAGTACTTC	CASSLGQRGPETQYF
TRBJ2-7	TRBV2	-	TRBD2	TGTGCCAGCAGGACCGAGGGTAGCGGGAGCGAGCAGTACTTC	CASRTEGSGSEQYF
TRBJ1-2	TRBV29-1	-	TRBD1	TGCAGCGTGTTCCGGGACAGGGAAGACTATGGCTACACCTTC	CSVFRDREDYGYTF